This TCR beta chain was captured by sequencing in a study of CD8 T cells in acute hepatitis C reinfection. Study observations and caveats: Bulk TCRbeta-only sequencing left public clonotype pairing undetermined. Overrepresentation in the naive pool did not explain the preferential TRBV04 and TRBV06 usage seen in all groups. Follow-up repertoires were missing for chronically infected subjects.

Generated by immunoSEQ multiplex PCR, the TCRdb table keeps only in-frame clones and is missing some. The sample lists approximately 40,000 clones; approximately 83% were seen once. This clone has a single count. What it recognizes is unknown. Noted time point: naive CD8 control sorted from an acute-time-point sample. Trimming removed 3 bases from V and 6 bases from J; junction bases left unmatched: 10. This CDR3 contains 15 residues. The germline V gene encodes CDR1 SGHRS and CDR2 YFSETQ. J is TRBJ2-3 and V is TRBV5-1; TRBD2 matches at 7 bases. The TCR comes from a woman under 30 who spontaneously cleared hepatitis C infection. Sample: naive CD8+ T cells from PBMCs. CDR3 in amino acids: CASSYVAGEMDTQYF. The DNA for the CDR3 is TGCGCCAGCAGCTACGTGGCGGGAGAGATGGATACGCAGTATTTT.